The rows below give T cell receptor beta chains drawn from one sample of a study of blood T cell repertoires in COVID-19. Libraries were prepared by immunoSEQ multiplex PCR; TCRdb keeps only in-frame clonotypes and omits some of them. Among fewer than 200,000 clones, about nine tenths were seen once, and the ten largest hold roughly 1.4%. Sample: peripheral blood. These receptors were collected from a woman in her forties or fifties with acute or convalescent COVID-19. Both conserved end residues are part of each CDR3. Clone size is given for some rows only: seen once, a few or many times, or a class if the clone is expanded.

>.|TRBJ2-3|TRBV30
CAWSVRTSGTDTQYF
>.|TRBJ2-1|TRBV10-1
CASSDRVGDNEQFF
>.|TRBJ1-2|TRBV5-1
CASSLVRQGAGYTF
>.|TRBJ2-3|TRBV7-9
CASSRTSGGVDTQYF
>few|TRBJ1-1|TRBV27
CASSLRVRGDTEAFF
>once|TRBJ1-1|TRBV5-1
CASSLDGLRGTEAFF
>.|TRBJ1-2|TRBV2
CASSVGNYGYTF
>.|TRBJ2-5|TRBV5-1
CASSPQGDETQYF
>.|TRBJ1-1|TRBV2
CASSAEGANTEAFF
>many|TRBJ2-2|TRBV7-9
CASSFRDRNTGELFF
>.|TRBJ1-2|TRBV5-1
CASSPGQNYGYTF
>.|TRBJ1-1|TRBV2
CASSEQGWRTEAFF
>.|TRBJ2-1|TRBV5-6
CASSLTGTSVEQFF
>.|TRBJ2-2|TRBV10-3
CAISGDRASNTGELFF
>.|TRBJ2-5|TRBV2
CASTRVRSETQYF
>.|TRBJ2-7|TRBV25-1
CASSSPDRGTYEQYF
>.|TRBJ1-3|TRBV4-2
CASSQDPGGGAGGNTIYF
>.|TRBJ2-7|TRBV3-1/TRBV3-2
CASSQRVVSGDPEQYF
>.|TRBJ1-5|TRBV3-1/TRBV3-2
CASSQGVAGGNQPQHF
>.|TRBJ1-1|TRBV29-1
CSVEDWGLTREAFF
>.|TRBJ2-4|TRBV7-2
CASSLGGSQENIQYF
>.|TRBJ2-3|TRBV19
CASSFGSGGSSTDTQYF
>.|TRBJ1-4|TRBV5-1
CASSPDPTGGNEKLFF
>few|TRBJ2-1|TRBV9
CASSVARSGSYNEQFF
>few|TRBJ2-1|TRBV7-9
CASSLVADYNEQFF
>.|TRBJ1-6|TRBV18
CASSPQDYSLGSPLHF
>.|TRBJ2-5|TRBV7-4
CASSSAREVSRCRETQYF
>.|TRBJ2-2|TRBV7-8
CASRQPWGENTGELFF
>.|TRBJ1-1|TRBV7-2
CASSWRLGSNTEAFF
>.|TRBJ1-2|TRBV19
CASSIPDSDYGYTF
>once|TRBJ2-1|TRBV11-3
CASSLAGGYTYNEQFF
>.|TRBJ1-5|TRBV7-2
CASSLVRERSQPQHF
>.|TRBJ1-6|TRBV7-2
CASSLISGTGSTYNSPLHF
>.|TRBJ1-1|TRBV5-4
CASSLGQGPEAFF
>.|TRBJ2-5|TRBV18
CASSRGLQETQYF
>once|TRBJ1-6|TRBV30
CAWASGTVNSPLHF
>.|TRBJ1-6|TRBV6-6
CASSPRQGQVRSPLHF
>.|TRBJ2-2|TRBV6-5
CASRGQGSGELFF
>few|TRBJ2-7|TRBV7-2
CASSFPGQGGSYEQYF